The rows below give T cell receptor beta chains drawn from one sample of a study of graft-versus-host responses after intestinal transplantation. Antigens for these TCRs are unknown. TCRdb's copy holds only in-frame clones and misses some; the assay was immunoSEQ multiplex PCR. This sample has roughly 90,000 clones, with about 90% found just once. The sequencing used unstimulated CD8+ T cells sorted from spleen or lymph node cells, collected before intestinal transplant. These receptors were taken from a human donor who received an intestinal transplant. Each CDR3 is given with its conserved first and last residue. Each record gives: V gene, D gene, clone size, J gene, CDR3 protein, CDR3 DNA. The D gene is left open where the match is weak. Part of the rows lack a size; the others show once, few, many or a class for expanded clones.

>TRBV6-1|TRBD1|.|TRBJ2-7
CASIGTGAYEQYF
TGTGCCAGCATAGGGACAGGGGCCTACGAGCAGTACTTC
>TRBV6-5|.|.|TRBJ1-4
CASSYGGSNEKLFF
TGTGCCAGCAGTTACGGGGGCAGTAATGAAAAACTGTTTTTT
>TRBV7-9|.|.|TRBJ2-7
CASSQVGPSYEQYF
TGTGCCAGCAGCCAAGTTGGGCCCTCCTACGAGCAGTACTTC
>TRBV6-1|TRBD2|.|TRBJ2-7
CASISGGAGEQYF
TGTGCCAGCATTAGCGGGGGGGCCGGCGAGCAGTACTTC
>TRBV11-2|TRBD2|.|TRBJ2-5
CASSLVDVAGAQETQYF
TGTGCCAGCAGCTTAGTGGACGTAGCGGGGGCCCAAGAGACCCAGTACTTC
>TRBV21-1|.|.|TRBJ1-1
CASSKGGNTEAFF
TGTGCCAGCAGCAAGGGGGGCAACACTGAAGCTTTCTTT
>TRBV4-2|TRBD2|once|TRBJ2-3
CASSQIAGGPSTDTQYF
TGTGCCAGCAGCCAAATAGCGGGGGGCCCCAGCACAGATACGCAGTATTTT
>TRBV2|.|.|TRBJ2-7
CASSGEGGEQYF
TGTGCCAGCAGTGGAGAGGGAGGCGAGCAGTACTTC
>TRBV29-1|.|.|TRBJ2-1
CSVGNNEQFF
TGCAGCGTCGGTAACAATGAGCAGTTCTTC
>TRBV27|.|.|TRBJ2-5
CASTRALETQYF
TGCGCCAGCACGCGGGCCTTGGAGACCCAGTACTTC
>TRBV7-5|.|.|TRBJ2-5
CVRSLYRDLQETQYF
TGTGTCAGAAGCTTATATCGTGACCTACAAGAGACCCAGTACTTC
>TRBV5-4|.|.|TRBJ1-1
CASSLEPNTEAFF
TGTGCCAGCAGCTTGGAACCGAACACTGAAGCTTTCTTT
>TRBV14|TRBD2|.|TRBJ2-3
CASSRTGLADVTDTQYF
TGTGCCAGCAGCCGAACGGGACTAGCAGACGTAACAGATACGCAGTATTTT
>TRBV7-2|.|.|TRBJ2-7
CASSLPASYEQYF
TGTGCCAGCAGCTTACCAGCCAGCTACGAGCAGTACTTC
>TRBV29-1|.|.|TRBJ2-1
CSVVLATYNEQFF
TGCAGCGTTGTTCTAGCGACCTACAATGAGCAGTTCTTC
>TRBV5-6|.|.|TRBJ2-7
CASSLALGLEQYF
TGTGCCAGCAGCTTGGCCCTAGGGCTCGAGCAGTACTTC
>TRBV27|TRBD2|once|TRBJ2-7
CASTPGLAAEQYF
TGTGCCAGCACTCCGGGACTAGCGGCCGAGCAGTACTTC
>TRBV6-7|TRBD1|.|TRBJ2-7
CASSYSGQGTPYEQYF
TGTGCCAGCAGTTACTCGGGACAGGGGACGCCCTACGAGCAGTACTTC
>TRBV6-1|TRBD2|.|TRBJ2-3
CASSEPLAGNIDTQYF
TGTGCCAGCAGTGAACCCCTAGCGGGTAATATAGATACGCAGTATTTT
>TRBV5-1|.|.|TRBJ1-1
CASSVRKQGWSSEAFF
TGCGCCAGCAGCGTAAGAAAACAGGGTTGGTCGTCTGAAGCTTTCTTT
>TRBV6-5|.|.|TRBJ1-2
CASSYSQSNYGYTF
TGTGCCAGCAGTTACAGTCAGTCTAACTATGGCTACACCTTC
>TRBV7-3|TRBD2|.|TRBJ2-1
CASSARTSGGPSYNEQFF
TGTGCCAGCAGCGCCAGGACTAGCGGGGGGCCCTCCTACAATGAGCAGTTCTTC
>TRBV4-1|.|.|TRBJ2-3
CASSQSAAYTDTQYF
TGCGCCAGCAGCCAATCAGCTGCTTACACAGATACGCAGTATTTT
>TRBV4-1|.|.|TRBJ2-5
CASSRISGVQETQYF
TGCGCCAGCAGCCGCATTTCCGGGGTACAGGAGACCCAGTACTTC
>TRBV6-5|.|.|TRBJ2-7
CASSYERGAYEQYF
TGTGCCAGCAGTTACGAGAGAGGGGCCTACGAGCAGTACTTC
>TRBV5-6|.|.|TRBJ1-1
CASSYRRPGDTEAFF
TGTGCCAGCAGTTATAGACGGCCCGGGGACACTGAAGCTTTCTTT
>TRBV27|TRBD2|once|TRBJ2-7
CASSAPGGGYEQYF
TGTGCCAGCAGCGCCCCCGGGGGGGGCTACGAGCAGTACTTC
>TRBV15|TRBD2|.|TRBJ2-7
CATSRGGSGYEQYF
TGTGCCACCAGCAGAGGCGGGAGTGGCTACGAGCAGTACTTC
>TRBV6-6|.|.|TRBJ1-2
CASSYSGTEYGYTF
TGTGCCAGCAGTTACAGCGGGACCGAATATGGCTACACCTTC
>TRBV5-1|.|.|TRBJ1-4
CASSHAGFNEKLFF
TGCGCCAGCAGCCATGCGGGCTTCAATGAAAAACTGTTTTTT
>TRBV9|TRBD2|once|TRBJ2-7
CASSVGYSGAYEQYF
TGTGCCAGCAGCGTAGGGTATAGCGGGGCCTACGAGCAGTACTTC
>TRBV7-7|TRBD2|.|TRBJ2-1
CASSLGPAGVDEQFF
TGTGCCAGCAGCTTAGGACCTGCGGGGGTGGATGAGCAGTTCTTC
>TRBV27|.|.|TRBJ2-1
CASSLSGGYRAYNEQFF
TGTGCCAGCAGTTTATCCGGGGGCTACCGCGCCTACAATGAGCAGTTCTTC
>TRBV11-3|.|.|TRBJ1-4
CASSQGQFATNEKLFF
TGTGCCAGCAGCCAAGGACAGTTTGCAACTAATGAAAAACTGTTTTTT
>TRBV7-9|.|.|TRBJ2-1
CASSLIRPPFMGNEQFF
TGTGCCAGCAGCTTAATCCGTCCGCCTTTCATGGGGAATGAGCAGTTCTTC
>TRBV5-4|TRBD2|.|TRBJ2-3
CASSLGASGRPTQYF
TGTGCCAGCAGCTTGGGAGCTAGCGGGAGGCCTACGCAGTATTTT
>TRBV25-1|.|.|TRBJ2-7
CASSGRLTEQYF
TGTGCCAGCAGTGGGCGACTGACCGAGCAGTACTTC
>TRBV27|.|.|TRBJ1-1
CASSLSSGQYTEAFF
TGTGCCAGCAGTTTATCTTCAGGGCAGTACACTGAAGCTTTCTTT
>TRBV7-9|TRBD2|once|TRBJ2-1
CASSLGSSGSHRNEWQFF
TGTGCCAGCAGCTTAGGTTCTAGCGGGAGCCACAGGAATGAGTGGCAGTTCTTC
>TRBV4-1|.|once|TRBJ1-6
CASSQTRVFSYNSPLHF
TGCGCCAGCAGCCAGACCAGGGTTTTCTCCTATAATTCACCCCTCCACTTT
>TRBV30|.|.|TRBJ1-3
CAWSGRRSGNTIYF
TGTGCCTGGAGTGGACGACGCTCTGGAAACACCATATATTTT
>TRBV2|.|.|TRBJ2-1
CASRTDSYNEQFF
TGTGCCAGTAGGACAGACTCCTACAATGAGCAGTTCTTC
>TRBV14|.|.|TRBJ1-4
CASSQDTKLFF
TGTGCCAGCAGCCAGGATACAAAACTGTTTTTT
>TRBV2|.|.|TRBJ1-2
CASLLRRVYGYTF
TGTGCCAGCCTACTGAGGAGGGTCTATGGCTACACCTTC
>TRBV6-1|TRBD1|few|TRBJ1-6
CASSEVLDRYNSPLHF
TGTGCCAGCAGTGAAGTTCTGGACAGGTATAATTCACCCCTCCACTTT
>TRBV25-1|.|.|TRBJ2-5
CASSEWVVRTGGQETQYF
TGTGCCAGCAGTGAATGGGTGGTTCGAACAGGAGGGCAAGAGACCCAGTACTTC
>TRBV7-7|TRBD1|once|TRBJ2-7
CASSSGQGDYEQYF
TGTGCCAGCAGCTCGGGACAGGGGGACTACGAGCAGTACTTC
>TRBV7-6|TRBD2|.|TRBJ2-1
CASSTISGTLYNEQFF
TGTGCCAGCAGCACAATTAGCGGGACTCTCTACAATGAGCAGTTCTTC
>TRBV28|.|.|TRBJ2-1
CASSLSWPGGGDEQFF
TGTGCCAGCAGTTTATCCTGGCCAGGGGGGGGTGATGAGCAGTTCTTC
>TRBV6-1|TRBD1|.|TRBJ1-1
CATLPDRRNTEAFF
TGTGCCACCTTACCGGACAGGCGGAACACTGAAGCTTTCTTT
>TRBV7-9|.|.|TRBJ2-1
CASSLVISGYNEQFF
TGTGCCAGCAGCTTAGTAATCTCTGGGTACAATGAGCAGTTCTTC
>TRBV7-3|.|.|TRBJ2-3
CASSSGSTRDTQYF
TGTGCCAGCAGCTCGGGATCAACCCGAGATACGCAGTATTTT
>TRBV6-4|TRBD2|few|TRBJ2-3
CASSGTSGADTQYF
TGTGCCAGCAGTGGGACTAGCGGGGCAGATACGCAGTATTTT
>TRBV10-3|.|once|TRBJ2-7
CASRYSVADSYEQYF
TGTGCCAGCAGGTACAGCGTTGCGGACTCCTACGAGCAGTACTTC
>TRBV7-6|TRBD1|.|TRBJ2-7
CASSFKDRSYEQYF
TGTGCCAGCAGCTTTAAGGACAGGAGCTACGAGCAGTACTTC
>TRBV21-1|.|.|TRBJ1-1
CASSKKLGTPSRGLNTEAFF
TGTGCCAGCAGCAAAAAATTAGGGACACCATCGAGGGGGCTGAACACTGAAGCTTTCTTT
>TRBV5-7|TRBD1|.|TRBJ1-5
CASGSDRGDNQPQHF
TGTGCCAGCGGCTCGGACAGGGGAGATAATCAGCCCCAGCATTTT